This record concerns one T cell receptor beta chain sequence. There are a few counts of this clonotype. Its target antigen remains unknown. Within one base of it there is no much larger clone, and no base qualities were kept. The CDR3 goes from the cysteine to the phenylalanine over 15 residues. Here the CDR3 DNA is all that survives: 45 bases in frame from base 1. CDR1 and CDR2, looked up from the germline V gene, are SGHRS and YFSETQ. The V end gives up 3 bases and the J end 5 bases, leaving 8 bases in the junction not matched to a gene. The donors were under 40 Caucasian individuals from Russia, aged 6 to 90 years, who were systemically healthy. Around 9.8 milliliters of peripheral blood were collected from each donor into EDTA-treated Vacutainer tubes. Ficoll-Paque density-gradient centrifugation was used to isolate PBMCs, with at least 6 million per sample. Total RNA, at least 6 micrograms per sample, was extracted from PBMCs with Trizol reagent. Naive CD45RAhigh/CD27high T cell percentages were measured by flow cytometry on a PBMC aliquot from every donor.

This specimen belongs to a study of blood T cells in healthy people across ages (dated by TCRdb to about 2015). Background on the whole study: In model experiments, template switching captured roughly one uniquely barcoded TCR beta cDNA molecule for every two T cells. To track age-related changes in TCR beta repertoire diversity, the study relied on deep sequencing normalized with unique cDNA molecular identifiers. The donors were divided into four age groups: young (average approximately 17 years), middle-aged (over 35), aged (about 60) and long-lived (82). To avoid experimental bias, donors of different ages were spread randomly across the sequencing lanes. Two additional independent replicas of 1 million unique cDNA reads from the same blood draw were analyzed for two donors (one aged 18 to 30 and one aged 80 or older).

What the study reported, not specific to this receptor: Estimates of total diversity from one million sequenced T cells were regarded as lower bounds and underestimates. Compared with the aged group, more naive CD4+ T cells, fewer expanded clones and increased TCR diversity were shown by the long-lived group, suggesting age selection. Observed TCR beta diversity correlated strongly with the percentage of naive T cells measured by flow cytometry. As age increased, observed TCR beta diversity per million T cells dropped in a roughly linear way, and a significant reduction was already evident by age about 36. Conclusive comparison of naive and antigen-experienced compartments was prevented by the profiling of bulk unsorted PBMCs. Donor CMV infection status was unknown, potentially confounding age-related changes in expanded clonotypes.

Libraries were built with 5' RACE. This sample was sequenced with an Illumina HiSeq 2500. A second PCR of about 6 to 11 cycles was run with a J-beta primer mix and a sample-barcoded 5' primer. Each TCR beta cDNA molecule received a unique molecular identifier from a template-switch 5' adaptor carrying 12 random nucleotides. At least 3 million CDR3-containing paired-end reads were obtained from each sample. The Mint cDNA synthesis kit, primed by a TRBC-specific oligonucleotide, was used to synthesize first-strand cDNA from all RNA. Following uracil-DNA glycosylase treatment, all cDNA underwent a first 18-cycle PCR with the universal primers M1SS and BC2_uni_R. The original pipeline was this. For normalization, 1 million high-quality reads, each with a distinct molecular identifier, were randomly selected from each sample. Reads with shared molecular identifiers were discarded instead of being binned into consensus sequences. MiTCR, with a Q25 quality threshold and the strictest error-elimination algorithm, was used for CDR3 identification, clonotype clustering and error correction. A nonparametric unseen species model with Euler transformation was used to estimate lower-bound total TCR beta diversity. Using fastp at Q25 and MiXCR, TCRdb reprocessed the public reads and kept productive beta chains. Here each entry gathers all rows of one CDR3 protein and keeps the most common genes and DNA. TCRdb assigned the V and J calls; the authors' analysis was not used. The sample table shows some 1.5 million distinct CDR3 sequences, and 28% are seen once. 7.7% of the sample lies in the top ten.

This sequence was found in a woman in her thirties in good health. Recombination joined TRBV5-1 with TRBJ2-1, and 7 bases in between align with TRBD2. Source material: blood. Here the CDR3 is given as CASSWGSGTNNEQFF. The DNA is TGCGCCAGCAGCTGGGGGTCGGGGACTAACAATGAGCAGTTCTTC.